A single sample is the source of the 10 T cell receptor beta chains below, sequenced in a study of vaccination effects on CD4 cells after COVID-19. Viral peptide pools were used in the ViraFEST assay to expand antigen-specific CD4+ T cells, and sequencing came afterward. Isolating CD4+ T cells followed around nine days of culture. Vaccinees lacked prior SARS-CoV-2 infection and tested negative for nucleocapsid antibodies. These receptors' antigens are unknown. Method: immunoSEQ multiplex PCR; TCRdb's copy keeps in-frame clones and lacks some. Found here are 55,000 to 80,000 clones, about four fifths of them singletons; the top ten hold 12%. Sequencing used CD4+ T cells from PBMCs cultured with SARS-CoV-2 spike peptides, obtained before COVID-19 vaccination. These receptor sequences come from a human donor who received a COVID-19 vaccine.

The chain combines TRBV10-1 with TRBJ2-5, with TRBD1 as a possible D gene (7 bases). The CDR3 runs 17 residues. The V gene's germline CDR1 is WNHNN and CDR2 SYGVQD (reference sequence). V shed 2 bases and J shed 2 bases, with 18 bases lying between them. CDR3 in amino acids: CASSEPTRQGLQETQYF. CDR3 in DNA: TGCGCCAGCAGTGAGCCGACCCGACAGGGACTTCAAGAGACCCAGTACTTC.

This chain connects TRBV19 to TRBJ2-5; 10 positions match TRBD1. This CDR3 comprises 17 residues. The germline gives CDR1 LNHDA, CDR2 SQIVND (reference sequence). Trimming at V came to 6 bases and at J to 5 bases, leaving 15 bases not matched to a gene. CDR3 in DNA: TGTGCCAGTAGCCCCCCGGCCGGGACAGGGGATAGGGAGACCCAGTACTTC. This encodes CASSPPAGTGDRETQYF.

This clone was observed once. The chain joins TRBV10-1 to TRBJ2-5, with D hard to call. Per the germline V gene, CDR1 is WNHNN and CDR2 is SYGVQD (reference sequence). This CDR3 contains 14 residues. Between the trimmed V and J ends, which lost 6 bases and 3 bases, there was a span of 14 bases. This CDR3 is CASSPRGGEETQYF. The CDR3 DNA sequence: TGCGCCAGCAGCCCTCGCGGTGGGGAAGAGACCCAGTACTTC.

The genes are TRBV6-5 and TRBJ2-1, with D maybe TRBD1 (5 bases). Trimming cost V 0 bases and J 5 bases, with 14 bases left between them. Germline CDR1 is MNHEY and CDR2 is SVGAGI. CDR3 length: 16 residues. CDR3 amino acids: CASSYSLDTRHNEQFF. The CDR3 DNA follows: TGTGCCAGCAGTTACTCGTTGGACACGCGACACAATGAGCAGTTCTTC.

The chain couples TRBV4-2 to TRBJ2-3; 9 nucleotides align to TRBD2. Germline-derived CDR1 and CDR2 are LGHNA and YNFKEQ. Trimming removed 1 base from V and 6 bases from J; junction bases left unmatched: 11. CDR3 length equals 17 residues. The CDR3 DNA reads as TGTGCCAGCAGCCAAGCGGGAAGCGGGGGGATTTCGGATACGCAGTATTTT. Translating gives CASSQAGSGGISDTQYF.

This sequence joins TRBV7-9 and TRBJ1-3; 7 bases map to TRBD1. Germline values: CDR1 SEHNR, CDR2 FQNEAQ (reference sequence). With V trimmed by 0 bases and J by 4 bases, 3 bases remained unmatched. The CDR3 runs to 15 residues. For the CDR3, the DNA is TGTGCCAGCAGCTTAGCCCGACAGGGAGGAAACACCATATATTTT. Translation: CASSLARQGGNTIYF.

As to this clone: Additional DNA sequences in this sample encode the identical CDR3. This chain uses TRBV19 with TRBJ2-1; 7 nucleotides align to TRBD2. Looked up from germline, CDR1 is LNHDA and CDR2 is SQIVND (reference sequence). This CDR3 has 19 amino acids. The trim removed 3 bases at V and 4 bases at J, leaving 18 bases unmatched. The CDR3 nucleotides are TGTGCCAGTAGTATGGGGGGGGTGGGGGGTAATCGTGGGTACAATGAGCAGTTCTTC. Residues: CASSMGGVGGNRGYNEQFF.

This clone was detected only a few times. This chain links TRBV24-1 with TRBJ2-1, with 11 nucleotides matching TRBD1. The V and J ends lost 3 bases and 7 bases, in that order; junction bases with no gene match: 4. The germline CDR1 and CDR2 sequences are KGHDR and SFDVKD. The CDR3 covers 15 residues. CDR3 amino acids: CATSDPGQGGNEQFF. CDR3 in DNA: TGTGCCACCAGTGATCCGGGACAGGGGGGAAATGAGCAGTTCTTC.

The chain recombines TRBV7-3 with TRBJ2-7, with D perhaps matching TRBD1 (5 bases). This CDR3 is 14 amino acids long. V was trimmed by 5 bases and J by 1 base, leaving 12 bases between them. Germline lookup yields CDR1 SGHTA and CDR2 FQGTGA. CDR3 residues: CASSPLDSSYEQYV. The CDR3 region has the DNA TGTGCCAGCAGCCCTCTCGACAGTTCCTACGAGCAGTACGTC.

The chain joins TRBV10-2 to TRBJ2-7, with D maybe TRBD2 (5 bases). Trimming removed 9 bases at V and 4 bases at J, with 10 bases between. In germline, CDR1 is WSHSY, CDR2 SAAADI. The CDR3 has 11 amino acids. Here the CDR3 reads CASSAGYEQYV. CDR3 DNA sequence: TGCGCCAGTAGCGCAGGATACGAGCAGTACGTC.